Sequencing of this T cell receptor beta chain was carried out in a study of T cells in Graves' hyperthyroidism and ophthalmopathy (dated by TCRdb to 2018 to 2020). The study in broad terms: TCR V-J signatures able to tell the groups apart were searched for in a discovery cohort of 100 patients, of whom fewer than 45 had Graves' ophthalmopathy and 55 to 60 had stable Graves' hyperthyroidism. Once sampling was done, hyperthyroidism patients were given methimazole at a starting dose of 30 mg daily, whereas ophthalmopathy patients were given high-dose intravenous methylprednisolone. According to the paper, TCR Vbeta CDR3 sequencing was carried out on some 140 peripheral blood samples, which came from over 40 ophthalmopathy, around 74 hyperthyroidism and 17 progressor patients. Prospective prediction of ophthalmopathy was tested in an independent validation cohort consisting of some 18 hyperthyroidism patients and more than 15 patients who later progressed to ophthalmopathy. In addition, the study compared T-cell repertoires in thyroid tissue and in blood from about 6 Graves' hyperthyroidism patients. The 75 to 100 discovery patients were divided at random into training and test sets in a 7:3 ratio. Study-wide conclusions, independent of this receptor: No statistical method was used to fix the sample size in advance, and group allocation was not hidden from the investigators. In validation, the model predicted progression to ophthalmopathy a median of around six months before onset, with over 55% sensitivity and 72.22% specificity. Most expanded thyroid clonotypes (frequency above 0.001) were also detected in blood, suggesting blood repertoires may reflect thyroid immune responses. A model built on a 13 V-J signature distinguished ophthalmopathy from stable hyperthyroidism, reaching over 85% sensitivity and 81.08% specificity in cross-validation and 80%/75% in testing.

Graves' hyperthyroidism was defined as stable when no progression to ophthalmopathy occurred over 18 months of follow-up. Hyperthyroidism patients were newly diagnosed, with disease duration under 2 months, and aged 18 to 65 years. Exclusion was applied to patients with uncontrolled infections, other autoimmune diseases, pregnancy or lactation. Clinical symptoms, serum thyroxine and TRAb, thyroid ultrasound, and orbital computed tomography formed the basis for the diagnoses. Trizol reagent was used to extract total RNA, and RNA quality was then checked on an Agilent 2100 Bioanalyzer. The CDR3 has 13 amino acids, counting the end cysteine and phenylalanine. Only the CDR3 part of the read is kept: 39 bases, read in frame from the first base. Reading the germline V gene gives CDR1 MGHDK and CDR2 SYGVNS. The junction shows trimming of 5 bases on V and 8 bases on J, plus 15 bases between the germline ends.

Amplification of TCR beta CDR3 regions was carried out from RNA transcripts. For the first round of RT-PCR on the TCR CDR3, the HTBI primer set was used together with the Qiagen OneStep RT-PCR kit. Libraries were constructed in a second round of multiplex PCR, after which size selection and purification were carried out. The libraries were sequenced on an Illumina HiSeq2000 using paired-end 100 bp reads. The authors' pipeline ran thus. Raw data were processed with SOAPnuke, discarding reads with adapters, uncalled bases, mean Phred below 15, or no exact constant-primer or identifier match. COPE v1.2.5 was used to merge the high-quality paired reads, and each unique nucleotide sequence was defined as a clonotype. MiTCR v1.1 was used to align the clonotypes against IMGT TRBV, TRBD and TRBJ reference segments. The analysis included only V-J combinations with a frequency above 0.0001, which together covered around 99% of the repertoires. A TCS score was defined as the ratio of F50 (clonal expansion) to E x V (chaos), with BLOSUM62-based TCRdist applied between CDR3 peptides within each V-J. Welch's t-statistics and random forest reduced approximately 520 V-J features to 13, which were used in a naive Bayes classifier (R e1071). TCRdb trimmed public reads at Q25 via fastp, called clones via MiXCR and kept in-frame beta chains. For every CDR3 protein sequence, its rows merge into one entry that carries the most common genes and DNA. The V and J calls follow TCRdb's processing rather than the paper's. The sample contains roughly 580,000 distinct CDR3 sequences, about half of them found a single time. The leading ten clones occupy 8.2% of the sample.

Remarks on this clonotype: Its antigen is unknown. No quality values exist for individual bases; no much larger clone is one base distant.

Material for sequencing was peripheral blood or thyroid tissue (not recorded which). Here the chain combines TRBV25-1 and TRBJ1-1, with a weak D call of TRBD1 (6 bases match). The clonotype comes from a woman in her late teens or twenties with Graves' hyperthyroidism. Donor details come from another sample of the same person, matched by shared clones. This receptor carries the CDR3 CASSYWGAGEAFF. At the DNA level, the sequence is TGTGCCAGCAGTTACTGGGGGGCCGGGGAAGCTTTCTTT.